This T cell receptor (beta chain) was sequenced in a study of molecular identifiers for immune sequencing clone quantification. Study-wide background: Replicate experiments took RNA from around 20,000 or 100,000 naive CD8 cells, divided it five ways and sequenced four. Study-wide results and limits: Underestimation of highly expanded clone sizes could arise where identical TCR molecules share a barcode.

This clonotype was counted a few times. Its target is unknown. The CDR3 length is 17 residues. Germline CDR1 and CDR2: SGHAT and FQNNGV. V lost 5 bases and J lost 1; bases outside the gene matches: 11. TCRdb redid the calling of the PCR reads with MiXCR, one entry per CDR3 protein. Of about half a million distinct CDR3 sequences in the sample, around a fifth are singletons; the top ten hold 0.7% to 0.95%. This chain connects TRBV11-2 to TRBJ2-5, with 9 nucleotides matching TRBD1. Material: naive CD8+ T cells from blood, with Jurkat cell RNA spiked in. This sample's subset: FACS-sorted CD8+CD4-CCR7+CD45RA+ naive T cells. The source is a human donor in good health. Some libraries in this study had Jurkat cell RNA spiked in. CDR3 protein: CASSEFRDRVLQETQYF. Here the CDR3 DNA reads TGTGCCAGCAGCGAATTCCGGGACAGGGTCCTCCAAGAGACCCAGTACTTC. Variable domain in full (rest from reference TRBV11-2 and TRBJ2-5): EAGVAQSPRYKIIEKRQSVAFWCNPISGHATLYWYQQILGQGPKLLIQFQNNGVVDDSQLPKDRFSAERLKGVDSTLKIQPAKLEDSAVYLCASSEFRDRVLQETQYFGPGTRLLVL.